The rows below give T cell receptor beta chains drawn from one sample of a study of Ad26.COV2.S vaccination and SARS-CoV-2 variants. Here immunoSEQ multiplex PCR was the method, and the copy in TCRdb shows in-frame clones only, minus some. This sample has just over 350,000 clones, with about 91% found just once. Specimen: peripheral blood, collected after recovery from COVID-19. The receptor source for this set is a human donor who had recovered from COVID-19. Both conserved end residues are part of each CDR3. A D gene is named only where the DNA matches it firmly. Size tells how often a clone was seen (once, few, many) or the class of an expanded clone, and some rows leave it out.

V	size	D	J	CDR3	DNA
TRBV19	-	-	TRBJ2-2	CASSIDSGPRAGELFF	TGTGCCAGTAGTATAGATTCCGGGCCTCGGGCCGGGGAGCTGTTTTTT
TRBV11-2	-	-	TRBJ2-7	CASSLGAKEQYF	TGTGCCAGCAGCTTAGGTGCTAAGGAGCAGTACTTC
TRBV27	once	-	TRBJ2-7	CASSLPTVGPSQPKFYEQYF	TGTGCCAGCAGTTTACCGACAGTAGGGCCCAGCCAGCCTAAATTCTACGAGCAGTACTTC
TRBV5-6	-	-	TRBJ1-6	CASRYTGTMRSPLHF	TGTGCCAGCAGATACACCGGGACCATGAGATCACCCCTCCACTTT
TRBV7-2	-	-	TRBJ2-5	CASSLRGPYQETQYF	TGTGCCAGCAGCCTCAGGGGCCCGTACCAAGAGACCCAGTACTTC
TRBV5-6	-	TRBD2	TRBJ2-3	CASSLEAGGTDTQYF	TGTGCCAGCAGCTTGGAGGCGGGGGGCACAGATACGCAGTATTTT
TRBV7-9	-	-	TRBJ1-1	CASSRGGEAFF	TGTGCCAGCAGTAGGGGGGGTGAAGCTTTCTTT
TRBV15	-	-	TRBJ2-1	CATSISWGGQYNEQFF	TGTGCCACCAGCATATCATGGGGGGGCCAATACAATGAGCAGTTCTTC
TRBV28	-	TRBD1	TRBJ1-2	CASEPLSTGGIYGYTF	TGTGCCAGCGAACCTCTAAGTACAGGGGGGATTTATGGCTACACCTTC
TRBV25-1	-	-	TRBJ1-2	CASSEYRADGYTF	TGTGCCAGCAGTGAATATAGAGCTGATGGCTACACCTTC
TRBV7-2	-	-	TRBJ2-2	CASSVRGIGELFF	TGTGCCAGCAGCGTACGCGGTATCGGGGAGCTGTTTTTT
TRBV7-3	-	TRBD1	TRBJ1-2	CASSPGQVNYGYTF	TGTGCCAGCAGCCCAGGACAGGTTAACTATGGCTACACCTTC
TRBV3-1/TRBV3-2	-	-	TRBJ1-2	CASSQWAGQKNYGYTF	TGTGCCAGCAGCCAATGGGCGGGGCAGAAAAACTATGGCTACACCTTC
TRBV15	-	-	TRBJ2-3	CATSRDEWDTQYF	TGTGCCACCAGCAGAGATGAGTGGGATACGCAGTATTTT
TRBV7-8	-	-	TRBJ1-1	CASSPRPANTEAFF	TGTGCCAGCAGCCCCCGGCCGGCTAACACTGAAGCTTTCTTT
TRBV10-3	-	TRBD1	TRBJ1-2	CAIQEMDRGLSDYGYTF	TGTGCCATTCAAGAGATGGACAGGGGTTTATCGGACTATGGCTACACCTTC
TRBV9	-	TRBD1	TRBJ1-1	CASSVAGEWTGNTEAFF	TGTGCCAGCAGCGTAGCTGGGGAGTGGACAGGGAACACTGAAGCTTTCTTT
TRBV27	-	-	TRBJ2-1	CASSLSRGINEQFF	TGTGCCAGCAGTTTATCTAGGGGGATCAATGAGCAGTTCTTC
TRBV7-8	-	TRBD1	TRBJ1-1	CASSPPTGRTEAFF	TGTGCCAGCAGCCCACCGACAGGGCGGACTGAAGCTTTCTTT